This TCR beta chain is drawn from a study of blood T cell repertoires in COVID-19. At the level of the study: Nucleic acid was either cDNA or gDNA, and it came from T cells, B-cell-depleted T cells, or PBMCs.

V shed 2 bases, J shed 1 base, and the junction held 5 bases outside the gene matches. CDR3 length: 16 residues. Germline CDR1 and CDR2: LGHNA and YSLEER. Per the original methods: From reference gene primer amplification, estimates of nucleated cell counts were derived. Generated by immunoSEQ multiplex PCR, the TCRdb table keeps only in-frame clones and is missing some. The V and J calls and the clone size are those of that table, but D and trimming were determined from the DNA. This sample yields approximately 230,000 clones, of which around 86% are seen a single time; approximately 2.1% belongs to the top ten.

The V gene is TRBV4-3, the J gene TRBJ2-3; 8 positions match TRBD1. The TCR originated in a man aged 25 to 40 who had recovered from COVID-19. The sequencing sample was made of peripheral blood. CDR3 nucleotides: TGCGCCAGCAGCCAATTGACAGGGGTACGCACAGATACGCAGTATTTT. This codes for CASSQLTGVRTDTQYF.